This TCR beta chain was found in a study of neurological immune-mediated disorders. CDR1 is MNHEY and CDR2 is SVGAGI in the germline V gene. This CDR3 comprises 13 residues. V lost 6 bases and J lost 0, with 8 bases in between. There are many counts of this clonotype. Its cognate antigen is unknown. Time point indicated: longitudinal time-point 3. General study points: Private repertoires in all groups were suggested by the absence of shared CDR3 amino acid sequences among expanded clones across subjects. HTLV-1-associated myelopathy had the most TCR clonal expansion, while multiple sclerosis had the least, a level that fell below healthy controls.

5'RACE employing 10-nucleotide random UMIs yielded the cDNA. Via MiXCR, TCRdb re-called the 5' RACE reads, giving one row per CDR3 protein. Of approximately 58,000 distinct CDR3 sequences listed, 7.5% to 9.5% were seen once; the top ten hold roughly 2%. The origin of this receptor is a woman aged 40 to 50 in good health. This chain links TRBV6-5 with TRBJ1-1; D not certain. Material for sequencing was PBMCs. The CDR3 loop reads CASRPGMNTEAFF. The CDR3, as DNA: TGTGCCAGCAGGCCGGGGATGAACACTGAAGCTTTCTTT.